These 9 T cell receptor beta chains originate from one sample sequenced in a study of tumor-infiltrating lymphocytes in primary liver carcinoma. TCR beta cDNA was made from roughly 450 ng total RNA with a constant-region primer. Libraries covering TCR beta were generated through three nested multiplex PCR rounds (using a slightly modified ARM-PCR). TRBV1-TRBV30 forward primers and a C-beta reverse primer were used in the first two PCR rounds, which each ran for approximately 10 cycles. TCRdb called the multiplex PCR reads again in MiXCR, with one record for every CDR3 protein. The sample carries about 32,000 distinct CDR3 sequences, around 78% recorded once. Co-extracted RNA and DNA came from around 18-30 mg of unsorted bulk tissue. The material sequenced was liver tumor tissue from sampling region 5. Subset of the sample: tumor region T5, tumor centre. The receptors come from a man aged 35-49 years with primary liver carcinoma and hepatitis B virus infection.

This chain connects TRBV6-5 to TRBJ1-1, with D possibly matching TRBD1 (6 bases). V gave up 5 bases and J gave up 13 bases, with 20 bases separating them. Per the germline V gene, CDR1 is MNHEY and CDR2 is SVGAGI. The CDR3 runs 13 residues. In nucleotides, the CDR3 is TGTGCCAGCAGTATACAGGGTGTGACTGATGTTTTCTTT. The encoded protein is CASSIQGVTDVFF.

This clonotype was observed once. Mismatch with germline at one junction end may stem from a read error. The rearrangement joins TRBV7-9 to TRBJ2-7, with 7 nucleotides matching TRBD1. Germline loops: CDR1 SEHNR, CDR2 FQNEAQ (reference sequence). The CDR3 has 14 residues. The CDR3 reads CVSSLEGGGYEQYF. The DNA of the CDR3 is TGTGTCAGCAGCTTAGAAGGGGGCGGTTACGAGCAGTACTTC.

Turning to this clonotype: Relative to the germline gene, one junction end is altered; a read error may explain this. The chain is built from TRBV11-2 and TRBJ1-1, with 7 bases lining up with TRBD1. The CDR3 has 11 residues. Germline V gene data show CDR1 as SGHAT and CDR2 as FQNNGV. The CDR3 nucleotides read TGTGCCAGCAGCCCCGGGACAGAAGATTTCTTT. Translation gives CASSPGTEDFF.

For this clonotype: A read error may be the cause here, since a much bigger clone is one base away. The V and J genes are TRBV11-2 and TRBJ2-7; 7 nucleotides match TRBD1. Germline V gene lookup returns CDR1 SGHAT and CDR2 FQNNGV. CDR3 length: 15 amino acids. Here the CDR3 DNA reads TGTGCCTGCAGCCTAAATTCGGGACAGTTCTACGAGCAGTACTTC. It encodes CACSLNSGQFYEQYF. The full variable domain, completed using reference TRBV11-2 and TRBJ2-7, is EAGVAQSPRYKIIEKRQSVAFWCNPISGHATLYWYQQILGQGPKLLIQFQNNGVVDDSQLPKDRFSAERLKGVDSTLKIQPAKLEDSAVYLCACSLNSGQFYEQYFGPGTRLTVT.

Comments on this clonotype: One junction end disagrees with the germline gene, perhaps due to a read error. The rearrangement links TRBV4-1 to TRBJ2-2; D may be TRBD1 (6 bases). The germline gives CDR1 MGHRA, CDR2 YSYEKL. CDR3 length: 16 amino acids. CDR3 sequence: CACSPTRTVSTGELFF. The CDR3 DNA reads as TGCGCCTGCAGCCCAACCCGGACAGTGAGCACCGGGGAGCTGTTTTTT.

To note about this clonotype: Its ends do not fully match the called genes, so a read error is possible. This rearrangement joins TRBV5-6 to TRBJ2-5, with D unresolved. CDR1 and CDR2 (germline): SGHDT, YYEEEE. CDR3 length equals 13 residues. The CDR3 sequence is CTSSFDQQEAQYF. The CDR3 DNA sequence: TGTACCAGCAGCTTTGACCAGCAAGAGGCCCAGTACTTC.

This clonotype has at least ten counts. V and J are TRBV6-2 or TRBV6-3 and TRBJ1-1, with a possible D match to TRBD1 (6 bases). V was clipped by 6 bases and J by 7 bases, with 12 bases between them. The CDR3 is 12 residues long. Germline V CDR1 and CDR2: MNHEY, SVGEGT. The CDR3 spells CASRGRGGEAFF. The CDR3, as DNA: TGTGCCAGCAGGGGGAGGGGGGGTGAAGCTTTCTTT.

About this clonotype itself: At one of its ends the junction is not consistent with the germline gene, which may arise from a read error. CDR3 bases: TGTGTCAGCAGGAGCCTAGGACAGGGCGGTGAAACTTTCTTT. Residues: CVSRSLGQGGETFF. V usage is TRBV11-2 and J usage is TRBJ1-1; TRBD1 agrees at 8 bases. The CDR3 extends over 14 amino acids. Germline V gene lookup returns CDR1 SGHAT and CDR2 FQNNGV.

Concerning this clonotype itself: No conserved phenylalanine or tryptophan ends this CDR3, so it is likely a read error. This chain joins TRBV4-2 and TRBJ1-1; D perhaps matches TRBD1 (6 bases). V shed 1 base and J shed 5 bases, with 20 bases lying between them. This CDR3 has 17 residues. CDR1 and CDR2 (germline): LGHNA, YNFKEQ. The CDR3 DNA reads TGTGCCAGCAGCCAAGGGTACGCACAGGGTTTTTGGACTGAAGCTTTCCTT. Its translation: CASSQGYAQGFWTEAFL.